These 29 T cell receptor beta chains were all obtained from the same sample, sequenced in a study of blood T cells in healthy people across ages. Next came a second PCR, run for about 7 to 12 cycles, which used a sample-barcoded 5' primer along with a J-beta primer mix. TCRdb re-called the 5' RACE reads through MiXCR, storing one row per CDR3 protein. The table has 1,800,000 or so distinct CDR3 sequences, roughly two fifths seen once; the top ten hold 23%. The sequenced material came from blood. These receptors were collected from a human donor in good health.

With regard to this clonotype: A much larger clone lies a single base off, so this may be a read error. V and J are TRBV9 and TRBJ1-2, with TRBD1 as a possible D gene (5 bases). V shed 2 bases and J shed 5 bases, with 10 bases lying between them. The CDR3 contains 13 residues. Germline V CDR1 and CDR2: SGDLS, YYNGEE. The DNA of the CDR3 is TGTGCCAGCAGCGTGACAGATAGATATGGCTACACCTTC. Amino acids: CASSVTDRYGYTF.

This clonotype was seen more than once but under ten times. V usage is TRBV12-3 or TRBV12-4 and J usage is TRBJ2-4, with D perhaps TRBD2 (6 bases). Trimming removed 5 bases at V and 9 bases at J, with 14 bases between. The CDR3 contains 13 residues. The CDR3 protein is CASSPRLGGIQYF. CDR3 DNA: TGTGCCAGCAGTCCCAGACTGGGAGGCATTCAGTACTTC.

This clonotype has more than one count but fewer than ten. This CDR3 reads CATWRGGKQFF. CDR3 DNA: TGTGCCACTTGGCGGGGGGGCAAGCAGTTCTTC. This rearrangement joins TRBV25-1 to TRBJ2-1; 9 positions match TRBD2. The V gene's germline CDR1 is MGHDK and CDR2 SYGVNS. The CDR3 is 11 amino acids. Losses at the gene ends were 10 bases for V and 11 bases for J; bases not matched to a gene: 6.

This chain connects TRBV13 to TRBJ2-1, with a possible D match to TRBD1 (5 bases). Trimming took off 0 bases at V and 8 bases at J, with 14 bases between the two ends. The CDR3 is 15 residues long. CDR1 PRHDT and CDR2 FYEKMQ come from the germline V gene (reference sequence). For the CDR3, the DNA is TGTGCCAGCAGCTTAGGGGTAGAAGGGGTCGATGAGCAGTTCTTC. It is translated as CASSLGVEGVDEQFF.

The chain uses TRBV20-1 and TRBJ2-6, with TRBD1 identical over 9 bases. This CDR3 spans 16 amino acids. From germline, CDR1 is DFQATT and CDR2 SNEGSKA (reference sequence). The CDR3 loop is CSVGGTGRTGANVLTF. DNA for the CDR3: TGCAGCGTAGGCGGGACAGGGAGGACTGGGGCCAACGTCCTGACTTTC.

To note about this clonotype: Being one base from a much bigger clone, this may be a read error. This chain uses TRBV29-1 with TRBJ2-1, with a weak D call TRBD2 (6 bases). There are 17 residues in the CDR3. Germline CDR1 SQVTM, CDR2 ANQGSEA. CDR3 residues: CSVEGLYAKSSYNEQCF. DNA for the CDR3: TGCAGCGTTGAGGGACTCTATGCTAAGAGCTCCTACAATGAGCAGTGCTTC.

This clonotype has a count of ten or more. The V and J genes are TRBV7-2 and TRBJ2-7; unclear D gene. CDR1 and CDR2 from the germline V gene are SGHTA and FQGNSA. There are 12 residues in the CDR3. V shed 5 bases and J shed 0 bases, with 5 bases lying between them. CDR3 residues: CASSAFSYEQYF. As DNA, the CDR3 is TGTGCCAGCAGCGCGTTCTCCTACGAGCAGTACTTC.

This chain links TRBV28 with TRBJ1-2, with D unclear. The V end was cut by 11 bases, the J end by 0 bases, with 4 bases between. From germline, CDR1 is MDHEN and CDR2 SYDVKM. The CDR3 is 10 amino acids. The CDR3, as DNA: TGTGCCGGACCTAACTATGGCTACACCTTC. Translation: CAGPNYGYTF.

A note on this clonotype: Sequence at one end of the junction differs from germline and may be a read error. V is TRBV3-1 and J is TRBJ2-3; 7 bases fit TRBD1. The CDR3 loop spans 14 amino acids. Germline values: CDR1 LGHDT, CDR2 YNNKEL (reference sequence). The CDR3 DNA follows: TGCGCCAGCAGCTTATCCGACAGGGTCGATACGCAGTATTTT. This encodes CASSLSDRVDTQYF.

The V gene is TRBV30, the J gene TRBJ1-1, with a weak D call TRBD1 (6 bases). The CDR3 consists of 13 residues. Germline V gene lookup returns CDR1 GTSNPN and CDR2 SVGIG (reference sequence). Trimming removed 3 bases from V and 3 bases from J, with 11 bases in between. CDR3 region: CAWSINRDTEAFF. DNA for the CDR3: TGTGCCTGGAGCATAAACAGGGACACTGAAGCTTTCTTT.

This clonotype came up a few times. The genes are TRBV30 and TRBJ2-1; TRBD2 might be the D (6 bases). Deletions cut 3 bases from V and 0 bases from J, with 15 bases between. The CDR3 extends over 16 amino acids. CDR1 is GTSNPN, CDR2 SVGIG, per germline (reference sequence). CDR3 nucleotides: TGTGCCTGGAGCCGTTTACGGGGGACCTCCTACAATGAGCAGTTCTTC. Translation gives CAWSRLRGTSYNEQFF.

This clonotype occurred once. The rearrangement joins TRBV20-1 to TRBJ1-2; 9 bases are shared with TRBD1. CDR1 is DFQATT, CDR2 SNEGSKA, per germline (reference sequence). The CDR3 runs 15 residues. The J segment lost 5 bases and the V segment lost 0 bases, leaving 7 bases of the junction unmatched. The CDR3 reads CSARDPGQGKYGYTF. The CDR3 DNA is TGCAGTGCTAGAGACCCCGGACAGGGGAAGTATGGCTACACCTTC.

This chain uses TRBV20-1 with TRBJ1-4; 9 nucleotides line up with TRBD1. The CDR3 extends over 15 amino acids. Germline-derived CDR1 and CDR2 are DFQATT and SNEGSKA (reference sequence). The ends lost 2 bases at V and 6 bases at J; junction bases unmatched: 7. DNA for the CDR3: TGCAGTGCTAGACGAGCGACAGGGGGGTATGAAAAACTGTTTTTT. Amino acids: CSARRATGGYEKLFF.

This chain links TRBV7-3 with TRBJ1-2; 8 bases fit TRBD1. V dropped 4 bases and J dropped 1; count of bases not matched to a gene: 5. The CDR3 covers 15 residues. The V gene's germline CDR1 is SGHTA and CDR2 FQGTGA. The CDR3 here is CASSSTGGDNYGYTF. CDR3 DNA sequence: TGTGCCAGCAGCTCCACAGGGGGTGATAACTATGGCTACACCTTC. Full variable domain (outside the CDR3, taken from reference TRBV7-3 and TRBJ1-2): GAGVSQTPSNKVTEKGKYVELRCDPISGHTALYWYRQSLGQGPEFLIYFQGTGAADDSGLPNDRFFAVRPEGSVSTLKIQRTERGDSAVYLCASSSTGGDNYGYTFGSGTRLTVV.

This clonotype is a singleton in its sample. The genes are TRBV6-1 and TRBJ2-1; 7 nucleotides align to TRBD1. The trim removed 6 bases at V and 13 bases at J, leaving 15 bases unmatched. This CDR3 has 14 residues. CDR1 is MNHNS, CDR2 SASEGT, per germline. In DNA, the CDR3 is TGTGCCAGCAGCGCTGGACAGGCCTCTTTGACCCAGTTCTTC. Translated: CASSAGQASLTQFF.

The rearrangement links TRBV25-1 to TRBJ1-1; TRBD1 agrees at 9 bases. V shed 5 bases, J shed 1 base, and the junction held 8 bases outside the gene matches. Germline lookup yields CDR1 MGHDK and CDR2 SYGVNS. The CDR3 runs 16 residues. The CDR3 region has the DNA TGTGCCAGCAGTTTAAACAGGGGGCCGACGAACACTGAAGCTTTCTTT. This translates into CASSLNRGPTNTEAFF.

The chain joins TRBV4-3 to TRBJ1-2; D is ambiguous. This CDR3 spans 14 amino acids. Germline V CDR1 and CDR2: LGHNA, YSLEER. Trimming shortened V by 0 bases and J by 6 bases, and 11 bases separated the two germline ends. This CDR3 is CASSQDLQENGYTF. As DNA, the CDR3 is TGCGCCAGCAGCCAAGATCTCCAGGAGAATGGCTACACCTTC.

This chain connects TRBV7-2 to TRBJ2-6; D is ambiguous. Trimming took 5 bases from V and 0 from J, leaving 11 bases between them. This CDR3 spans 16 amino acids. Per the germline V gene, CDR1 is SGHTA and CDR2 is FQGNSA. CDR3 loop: CASSPQDGSGANVLTF. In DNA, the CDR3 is TGTGCCAGCAGCCCCCAGGATGGCTCTGGGGCCAACGTCCTGACTTTC. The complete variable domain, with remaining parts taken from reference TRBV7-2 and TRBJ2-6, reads GAGVSQSPSNKVTEKGKDVELRCDPISGHTALYWYRQSLGQGLEFLIYFQGNSAPDKSGLPSDRFSAERTGGSVSTLTIQRTQQEDSAVYLCASSPQDGSGANVLTFGAGSRLTVL.

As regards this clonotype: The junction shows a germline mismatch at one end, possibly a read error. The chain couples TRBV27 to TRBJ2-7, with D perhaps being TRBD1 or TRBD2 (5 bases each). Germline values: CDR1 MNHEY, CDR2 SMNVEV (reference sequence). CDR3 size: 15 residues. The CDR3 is CASSARDGSSYKQYF. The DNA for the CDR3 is TGTGCCAGCAGTGCACGGGACGGTAGCTCCTACAAGCAGTACTTC.

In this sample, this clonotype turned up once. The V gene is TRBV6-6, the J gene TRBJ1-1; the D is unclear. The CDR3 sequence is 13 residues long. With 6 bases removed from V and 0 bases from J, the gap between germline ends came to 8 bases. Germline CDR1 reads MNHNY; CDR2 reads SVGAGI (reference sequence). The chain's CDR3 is CASRDEVNTEAFF. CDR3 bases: TGTGCCAGCAGGGACGAGGTGAACACTGAAGCTTTCTTT.

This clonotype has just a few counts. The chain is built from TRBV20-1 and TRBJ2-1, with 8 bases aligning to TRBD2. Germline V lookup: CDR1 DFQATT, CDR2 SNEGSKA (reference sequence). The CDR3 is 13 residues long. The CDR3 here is CSSRGGNYNEQFF. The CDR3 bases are TGCTCCTCGCGCGGGGGGAATTACAATGAGCAGTTCTTC.

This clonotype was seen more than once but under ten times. The CDR3 nucleotides are TGTGCCAGCACCCTGCTCCGCGAGGTACGGATGACCCAGAAGGGTGGCTACACCTTC. Translation: CASTLLREVRMTQKGGYTF. The chain couples TRBV7-9 to TRBJ1-2; D gene uncertain. The germline CDR1 and CDR2 sequences are SEHNR and FQNEAQ (reference sequence). The CDR3 spans 19 residues. Trimming shortened V by 7 bases and J by 7 bases, and 34 bases separated the two germline ends.

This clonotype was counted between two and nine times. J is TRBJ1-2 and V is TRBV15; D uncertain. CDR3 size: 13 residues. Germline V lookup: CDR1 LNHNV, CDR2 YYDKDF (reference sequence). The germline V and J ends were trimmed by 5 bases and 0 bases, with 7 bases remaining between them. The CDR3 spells CATSWQTNYGYTF. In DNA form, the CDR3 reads TGTGCCACCAGCTGGCAAACTAACTATGGCTACACCTTC.

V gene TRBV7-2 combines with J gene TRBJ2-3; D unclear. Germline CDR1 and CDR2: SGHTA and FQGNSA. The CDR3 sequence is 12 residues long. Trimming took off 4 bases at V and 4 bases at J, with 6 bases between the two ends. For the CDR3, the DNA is TGTGCCAGCAGCTACCAATCAGATACGCAGTATTTT. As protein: CASSYQSDTQYF.

CDR3 sequence: CASSSTSGLPSPETQYF. Here the CDR3 DNA reads TGTGCCAGCAGTTCGACTTCGGGACTCCCATCCCCAGAGACCCAGTACTTC. This sequence joins TRBV12-3 or TRBV12-4 and TRBJ2-5, with D maybe TRBD2 (6 bases). The CDR3 covers 17 residues. V lost 4 bases to trimming and J lost 4 bases, with 22 bases between them.

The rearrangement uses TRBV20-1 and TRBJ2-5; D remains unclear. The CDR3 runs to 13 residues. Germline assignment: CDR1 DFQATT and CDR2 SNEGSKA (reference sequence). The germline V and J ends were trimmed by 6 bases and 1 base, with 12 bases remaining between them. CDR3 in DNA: TGCAGTGCCCTAGGGCTATCCCAAGAGACCCAGTACTTC. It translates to CSALGLSQETQYF.

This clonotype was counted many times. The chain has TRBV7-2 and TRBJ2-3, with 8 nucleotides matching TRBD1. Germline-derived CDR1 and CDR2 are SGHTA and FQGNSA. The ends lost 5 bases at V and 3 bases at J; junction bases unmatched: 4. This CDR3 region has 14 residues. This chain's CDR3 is CASSPRTGTDTQYF. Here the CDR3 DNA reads TGTGCCAGCAGCCCCCGGACAGGGACAGATACGCAGTATTTT.

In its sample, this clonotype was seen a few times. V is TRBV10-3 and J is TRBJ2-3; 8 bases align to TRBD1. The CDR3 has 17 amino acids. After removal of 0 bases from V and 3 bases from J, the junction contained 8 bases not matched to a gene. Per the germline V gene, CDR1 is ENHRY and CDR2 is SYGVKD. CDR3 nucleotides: TGTGCCATCAGTGAGTCAGGCAGGGGGCTAAGGACAGATACGCAGTATTTT. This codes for CAISESGRGLRTDTQYF.

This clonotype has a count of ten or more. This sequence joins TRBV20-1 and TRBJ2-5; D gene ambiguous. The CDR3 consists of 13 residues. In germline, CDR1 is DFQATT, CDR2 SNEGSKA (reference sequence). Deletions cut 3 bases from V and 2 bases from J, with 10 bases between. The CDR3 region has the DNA TGCAGTGCTAGCGGAGTAGCTCAAGAGACCCAGTACTTC. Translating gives CSASGVAQETQYF.